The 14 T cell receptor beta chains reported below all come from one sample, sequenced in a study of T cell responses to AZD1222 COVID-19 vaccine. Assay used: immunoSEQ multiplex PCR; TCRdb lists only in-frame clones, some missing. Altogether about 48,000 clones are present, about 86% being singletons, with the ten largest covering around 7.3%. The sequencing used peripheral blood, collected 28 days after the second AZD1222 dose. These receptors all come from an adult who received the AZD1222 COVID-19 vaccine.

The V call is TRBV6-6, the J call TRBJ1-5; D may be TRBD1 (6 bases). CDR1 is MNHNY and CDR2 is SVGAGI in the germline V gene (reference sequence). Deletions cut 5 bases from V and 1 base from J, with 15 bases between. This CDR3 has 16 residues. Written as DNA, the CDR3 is TGTGCCAGCAGTCGAACAGGGCTGGCGAGCAATCAGCCCCAGCATTTT. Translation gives CASSRTGLASNQPQHF.

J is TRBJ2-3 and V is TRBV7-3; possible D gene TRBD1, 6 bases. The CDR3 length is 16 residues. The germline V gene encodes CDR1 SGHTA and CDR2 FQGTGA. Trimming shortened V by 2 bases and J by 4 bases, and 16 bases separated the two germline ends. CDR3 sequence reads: CASSLSPRGGADTQYF. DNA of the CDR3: TGTGCCAGCAGCTTATCCCCCCGAGGGGGTGCAGATACGCAGTATTTT.

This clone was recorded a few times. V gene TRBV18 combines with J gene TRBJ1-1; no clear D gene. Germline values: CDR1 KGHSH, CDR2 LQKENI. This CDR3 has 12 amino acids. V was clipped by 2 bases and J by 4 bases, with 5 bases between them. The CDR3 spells CASSPNSTEAFF. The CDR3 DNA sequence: TGTGCCAGCTCACCAAACAGCACTGAAGCTTTCTTT.

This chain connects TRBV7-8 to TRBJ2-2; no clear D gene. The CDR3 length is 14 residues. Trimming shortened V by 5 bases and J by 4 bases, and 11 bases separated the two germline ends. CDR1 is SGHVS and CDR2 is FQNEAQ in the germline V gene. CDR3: CASSRMGSTGELFF. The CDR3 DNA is TGTGCCAGCAGCCGGATGGGAAGCACCGGGGAGCTGTTTTTT.

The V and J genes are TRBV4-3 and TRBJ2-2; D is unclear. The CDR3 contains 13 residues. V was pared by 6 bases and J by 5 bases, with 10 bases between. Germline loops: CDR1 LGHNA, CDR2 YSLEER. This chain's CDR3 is CASSPTRTGELFF. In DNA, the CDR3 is TGCGCCAGCAGTCCTACGCGGACCGGGGAGCTGTTTTTT.

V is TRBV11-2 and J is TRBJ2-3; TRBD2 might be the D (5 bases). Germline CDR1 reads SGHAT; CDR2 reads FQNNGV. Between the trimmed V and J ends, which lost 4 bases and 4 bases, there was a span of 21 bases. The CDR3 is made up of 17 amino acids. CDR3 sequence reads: CASSSGGSGRMSDTQYF. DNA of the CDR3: TGTGCCAGCAGCTCGGGCGGGTCGGGAAGGATGTCAGATACGCAGTATTTT.

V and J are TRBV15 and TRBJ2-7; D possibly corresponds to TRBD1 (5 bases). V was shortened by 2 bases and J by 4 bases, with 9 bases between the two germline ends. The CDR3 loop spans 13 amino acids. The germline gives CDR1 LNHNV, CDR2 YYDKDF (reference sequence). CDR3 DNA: TGTGCCACCAGCAGAACAGGAGTATACGAGCAGTACTTC. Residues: CATSRTGVYEQYF.

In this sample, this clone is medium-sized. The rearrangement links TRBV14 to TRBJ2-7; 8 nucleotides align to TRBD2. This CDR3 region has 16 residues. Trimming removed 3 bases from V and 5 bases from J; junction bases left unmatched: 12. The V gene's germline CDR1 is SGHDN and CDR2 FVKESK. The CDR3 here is CASSQNHLGLGNEQYF. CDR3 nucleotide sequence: TGTGCCAGCAGCCAGAACCATCTGGGACTAGGAAACGAGCAGTACTTC.

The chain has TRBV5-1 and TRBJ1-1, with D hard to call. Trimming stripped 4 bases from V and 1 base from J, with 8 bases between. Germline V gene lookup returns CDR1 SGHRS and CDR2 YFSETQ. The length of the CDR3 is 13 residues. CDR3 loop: CASSTNRNTEAFF. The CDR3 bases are TGCGCCAGCAGCACAAACAGGAACACTGAAGCTTTCTTT.

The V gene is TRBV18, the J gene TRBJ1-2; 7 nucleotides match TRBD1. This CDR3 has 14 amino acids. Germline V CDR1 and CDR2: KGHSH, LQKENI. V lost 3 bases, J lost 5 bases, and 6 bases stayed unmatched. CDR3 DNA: TGTGCCAGCTCACCTCGACAGGGAGCATATGGCTACACCTTC. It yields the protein CASSPRQGAYGYTF.

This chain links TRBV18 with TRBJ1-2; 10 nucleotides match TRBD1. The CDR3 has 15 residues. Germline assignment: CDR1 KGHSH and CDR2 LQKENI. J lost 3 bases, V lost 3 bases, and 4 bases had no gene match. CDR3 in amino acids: CASSPTGGEDYGYTF. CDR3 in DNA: TGTGCCAGCTCACCGACAGGGGGCGAGGACTATGGCTACACCTTC. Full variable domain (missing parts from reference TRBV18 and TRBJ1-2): NAGVMQNPRHLVRRRGQEARLRCSPMKGHSHVYWYRQLPEEGLKFMVYLQKENIIDESGMPKERFSAEFPKEGPSILRIQQVVRGDSAAYFCASSPTGGEDYGYTFGSGTRLTVV.

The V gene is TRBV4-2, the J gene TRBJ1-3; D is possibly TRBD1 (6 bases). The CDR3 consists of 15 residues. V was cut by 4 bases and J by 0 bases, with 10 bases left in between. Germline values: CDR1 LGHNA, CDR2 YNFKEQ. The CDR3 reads CASSRDRTSGNTIYF. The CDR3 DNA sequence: TGTGCCAGCAGCCGAGACAGGACCTCTGGAAACACCATATATTTT.

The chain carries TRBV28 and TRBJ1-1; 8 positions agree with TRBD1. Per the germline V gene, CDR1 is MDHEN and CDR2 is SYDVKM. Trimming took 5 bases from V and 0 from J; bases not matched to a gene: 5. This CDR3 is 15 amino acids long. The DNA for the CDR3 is TGTGCCAGCAGTCCGACAGGGGTCATGAACACTGAAGCTTTCTTT. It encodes CASSPTGVMNTEAFF.

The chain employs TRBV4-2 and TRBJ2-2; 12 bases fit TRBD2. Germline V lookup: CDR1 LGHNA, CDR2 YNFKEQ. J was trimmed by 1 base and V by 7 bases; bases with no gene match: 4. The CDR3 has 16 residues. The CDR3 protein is CASTVTSGRNTGELFF. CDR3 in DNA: TGTGCCAGCACCGTGACTAGCGGGAGGAACACCGGGGAGCTGTTTTTT.